These 32 T cell receptor beta chains came from one sample sequenced in a study of blood T cell repertoires in COVID-19. Assay: immunoSEQ multiplex PCR; the TCRdb copy retains only in-frame clones and omits some. The sample consists of 200,000 to 250,000 clones, around 84% of them appearing once. What was sequenced was peripheral blood. These TCRs come from a woman aged 55 to 70 who had recovered from COVID-19.

This chain joins TRBV9 and TRBJ2-7; 8 nucleotides match TRBD1. Germline CDR1 reads SGDLS; CDR2 reads YYNGEE. This CDR3 region has 14 residues. V dropped 0 bases and J dropped 4; count of bases not matched to a gene: 3. The CDR3 region has the DNA TGTGCCAGCAGCGTAGCAGGGGGCGGGTACGAGCAGTACTTC. Translated, it gives CASSVAGGGYEQYF.

This clone was detected only once. V gene TRBV29-1 combines with J gene TRBJ2-5, with 8 bases lining up with TRBD1. Per the germline V gene, CDR1 is SQVTM and CDR2 is ANQGSEA. There are 13 residues in the CDR3. The trim removed 6 bases at V and 2 bases at J, leaving 5 bases unmatched. The CDR3 bases are TGCAGCGTAAGACAGGGGACACAAGAGACCCAGTACTTC. This encodes CSVRQGTQETQYF. Combining the CDR3 with reference TRBV29-1 and TRBJ2-5 gives the whole variable domain SAVISQKPSRDICQRGTSLTIQCQVDSQVTMMFWYRQQPGQSLTLIATANQGSEATYESGFVIDKFPISRPNLTFSTLTVSNMSPEDSSIYLCSVRQGTQETQYFGPGTRLLVL.

This chain uses TRBV12-3 or TRBV12-4 with TRBJ2-5; D gene ambiguous. This CDR3 spans 12 amino acids. Trimming cost V 5 bases and J 2 bases, with 6 bases left between them. The CDR3 sequence is CASSVIQETQYF. The CDR3 coding sequence is TGTGCCAGCAGTGTCATTCAAGAGACCCAGTACTTC.

This clone was seen a single time. The chain has TRBV2 and TRBJ1-1, with 10 bases aligning to TRBD1. This CDR3 contains 14 residues. Germline V CDR1 and CDR2: SNHLY, FYNNEI. V lost 6 bases, J lost 6 bases, and 7 bases stayed unmatched. Here the CDR3 DNA reads TGTGCCAGCAGCCGGGACAGGGGTTTCCCTGAAGCTTTCTTT. Amino acids: CASSRDRGFPEAFF.

The chain is built from TRBV6-6 and TRBJ2-7, with a tentative D call TRBD1 (5 bases). CDR3 length equals 12 residues. Germline V gene lookup returns CDR1 MNHNY and CDR2 SVGAGI (reference sequence). V was trimmed by 5 bases and J by 3 bases, leaving 8 bases between them. CDR3 sequence reads: CASSPRGYEQYF. As DNA, the CDR3 is TGTGCCAGCAGTCCAAGGGGCTACGAGCAGTACTTC.

The chain couples TRBV9 to TRBJ2-5; D remains unclear. Trimming removed 3 bases from V and 4 bases from J, with 10 bases in between. Germline V gene sequence: CDR1 SGDLS, CDR2 YYNGEE. CDR3 length equals 13 residues. The CDR3 loop reads CASSASPGETQYF. The CDR3 nucleotides are TGTGCCAGCAGCGCCTCCCCCGGAGAGACCCAGTACTTC.

V is TRBV7-2 and J is TRBJ2-7; possibly TRBD2 for D (7 bases). The CDR3 has 15 amino acids. Germline V gene sequence: CDR1 SGHTA, CDR2 FQGNSA. V gave up 5 bases and J gave up 0 bases, with 14 bases separating them. The CDR3 here is CASSEGGGNSYEQYF. The CDR3 coding sequence is TGTGCCAGCAGCGAAGGGGGAGGGAACTCCTACGAGCAGTACTTC.

The V and J genes are TRBV18 and TRBJ1-2, with 8 bases fitting TRBD1. Trimming cost V 3 bases and J 8 bases; bases outside gene matches: 5. Germline V gene lookup returns CDR1 KGHSH and CDR2 LQKENI. The CDR3 is made up of 13 amino acids. CDR3 residues: CASSPETGVGYTF. The CDR3 DNA is TGTGCCAGCTCACCGGAGACAGGGGTAGGCTACACCTTC. Based on the CDR3 plus reference TRBV18 and TRBJ1-2, the full variable domain is NAGVMQNPRHLVRRRGQEARLRCSPMKGHSHVYWYRQLPEEGLKFMVYLQKENIIDESGMPKERFSAEFPKEGPSILRIQQVVRGDSAAYFCASSPETGVGYTFGSGTRLTVV.

This clone came up once. This sequence joins TRBV12-3 or TRBV12-4 and TRBJ2-5, with D possibly matching TRBD2 (5 bases). Trimming took 3 bases from V and 1 from J, leaving 6 bases between them. The CDR3 consists of 13 residues. The CDR3 sequence is CASSFGLQETQYF. CDR3 DNA: TGTGCCAGCAGTTTTGGACTCCAAGAGACCCAGTACTTC.

V and J are TRBV7-6 and TRBJ2-2, with TRBD2 matching 12 bases. V was pared by 2 bases and J by 4 bases, with 2 bases of the junction left unmatched. Germline CDR1 reads SGHVS; CDR2 reads FNYEAQ. The CDR3 has 16 residues. CDR3 in DNA: TGTGCCAGCAGCTTAAGACTAGCGGGGGTCACCGGGGAGCTGTTTTTT. This encodes CASSLRLAGVTGELFF.

In its sample, this clone was seen once. The CDR3 region is CASNSGGAGDTQYF. CDR3 coding DNA: TGTGCCAGCAATAGCGGGGGGGCTGGAGATACGCAGTATTTT. This sequence joins TRBV27 and TRBJ2-3; 11 nucleotides agree with TRBD2. The J segment lost 5 bases and the V segment lost 7 bases, leaving 5 bases of the junction unmatched. Germline CDR1 is MNHEY and CDR2 is SMNVEV (reference sequence). This CDR3 has 14 amino acids.

The CDR3 nucleotides are TGTGCCAGCAGCTTAGCGTCTCTCGAGTTATACTCCTACGAGCAGTACTTC. The encoded protein is CASSLASLELYSYEQYF. This sequence joins TRBV7-6 and TRBJ2-7; no definite D call. The CDR3 loop spans 17 amino acids. Trimming took off 0 bases at V and 0 bases at J, with 15 bases between the two ends. CDR1 SGHVS and CDR2 FNYEAQ come from the germline V gene. The complete variable domain, with remaining parts taken from reference TRBV7-6 and TRBJ2-7, reads GAGVSQSPRYKVTKRGQDVALRCDPISGHVSLYWYRQALGQGPEFLTYFNYEAQQDKSGLPNDRFSAERPEGSISTLTIQRTEQRDSAMYRCASSLASLELYSYEQYFGPGTRLTVT.

This clone was seen only a few times. The chain has TRBV11-2 and TRBJ1-1; 8 positions agree with TRBD1. The germline CDR1 and CDR2 sequences are SGHAT and FQNNGV. Germline trimming cut 5 bases from V and 0 bases from J; bases unmatched to any gene: 2. CDR3 length: 14 residues. The CDR3 is CASSRQGLNTEAFF. CDR3 sequence (DNA): TGTGCCAGCAGCCGACAGGGGCTGAACACTGAAGCTTTCTTT.

The genes are TRBV5-5 and TRBJ2-5, with a tentative D call TRBD1 (5 bases). Deletions cut 3 bases from V and 5 bases from J, with 11 bases between. This CDR3 is 13 amino acids long. CDR1 and CDR2 (germline): SGHKS, YYEKEE (reference sequence). CDR3 loop: CASSSYWGETQYF. DNA of the CDR3: TGTGCCAGCAGCTCATATTGGGGCGAGACCCAGTACTTC. The variable domain in full, with the rest retrieved from reference TRBV5-5 and TRBJ2-5, is DAGVTQSPTHLIKTRGQQVTLRCSPISGHKSVSWYQQVLGQGPQFIFQYYEKEERGRGNFPDRFSARQFPNYSSELNVNALLLGDSALYLCASSSYWGETQYFGPGTRLLVL.

This clone was recorded once. The V and J genes are TRBV18 and TRBJ2-7; TRBD1 is a possible D gene (6 bases). Per germline, CDR1 KGHSH and CDR2 LQKENI. V lost 3 bases and J lost 4, with 10 bases in between. The CDR3 covers 13 residues. CDR3 DNA: TGTGCCAGCTCACCTACAGGGACGTACGAGCAGTACTTC. It yields the protein CASSPTGTYEQYF.

V is TRBV7-2 and J is TRBJ1-6, with TRBD1 matching over 10 bases. CDR1 and CDR2 (germline): SGHTA, FQGNSA. The CDR3 is 15 amino acids. J was trimmed by 8 bases and V by 2 bases; bases with no gene match: 3. The DNA of the CDR3 is TGTGCCAGCAGCTTAATGGGGACAGGGGATTCACCCCTCCACTTT. Translation: CASSLMGTGDSPLHF.

J is TRBJ1-2 and V is TRBV29-1; 10 nucleotides agree with TRBD1. The CDR3 runs 16 residues. Trimming at V came to 4 bases and at J to 0 bases, leaving 8 bases not matched to a gene. Germline CDR1 reads SQVTM; CDR2 reads ANQGSEA. The CDR3 loop is CSVVPGQGTSNYGYTF. DNA of the CDR3: TGCAGCGTTGTCCCGGGACAGGGGACCTCTAACTATGGCTACACCTTC.

The J gene is TRBJ2-1, the V gene TRBV7-2; TRBD1 matches 7 bases. There are 15 residues in the CDR3. Trimming took 5 bases from V and 4 from J; bases not matched to a gene: 8. In germline, CDR1 is SGHTA, CDR2 FQGNSA. CDR3 in amino acids: CASSATGVSYNEQFF. CDR3 nucleotide sequence: TGTGCCAGCAGCGCAACAGGGGTTAGTTACAATGAGCAGTTCTTC.

The rearrangement links TRBV10-3 to TRBJ2-3; no reliable D call. Per the germline V gene, CDR1 is ENHRY and CDR2 is SYGVKD. V lost 4 bases, J lost 3 bases, and 11 bases lay in between. The CDR3 length is 14 residues. The CDR3 protein is CAISVAATTDTQYF. CDR3 DNA: TGTGCCATCAGTGTCGCGGCTACGACAGATACGCAGTATTTT.

This chain joins TRBV19 and TRBJ1-3; 7 nucleotides agree with TRBD1. V lost 7 bases and J lost 0; bases outside the gene matches: 9. CDR3 length equals 16 residues. The germline CDR1 and CDR2 sequences are LNHDA and SQIVND (reference sequence). The CDR3 reads CASNDRGPYSGNTIYF. The CDR3 region has the DNA TGTGCCAGTAACGATAGGGGGCCTTACTCTGGAAACACCATATATTTT.

J is TRBJ1-1 and V is TRBV6-2 or TRBV6-3; 8 bases agree with TRBD1. CDR1 and CDR2 from the germline V gene are MNHEY and SVGEGT. V was clipped by 4 bases and J by 5 bases; unmatched bases: 15. The CDR3 contains 17 residues. This chain's CDR3 is CASSSGTGGRAGTEAFF. CDR3 in DNA: TGTGCCAGCAGTTCGGGGACAGGAGGGCGCGCTGGGACTGAAGCTTTCTTT.

The J gene is TRBJ2-3, the V gene TRBV29-1; TRBD2 agrees at 8 bases. The CDR3 runs to 16 residues. With 4 bases clipped from V and 1 base from J, the junction kept 10 bases outside the gene matches. The germline V gene encodes CDR1 SQVTM and CDR2 ANQGSEA. This chain's CDR3 is CSVGVWRGAGTDTQYF. CDR3 bases: TGCAGCGTTGGGGTGTGGCGGGGGGCTGGCACAGATACGCAGTATTTT.

A few counts support this clone. The gene calls are TRBV5-6 and TRBJ1-2; D ambiguous. This CDR3 has 12 amino acids. CDR1 and CDR2 from the germline V gene are SGHDT and YYEEEE. V was cut by 3 bases and J by 8 bases, with 11 bases left in between. This CDR3 is CASSSLKFGYTF. CDR3 in DNA: TGTGCCAGCAGCTCGCTAAAGTTCGGCTACACCTTC.

The CDR3 loop is CASSLDPTGANVLTF. The CDR3 bases are TGTGCCAGCAGCTTGGACCCTACTGGGGCCAACGTCCTGACTTTC. V is TRBV5-4 and J is TRBJ2-6, with D unclear. The CDR3 sequence is 15 residues long. CDR1 is SGHNT and CDR2 is YYREEE in the germline V gene (reference sequence). V lost 0 bases, J lost 2 bases, and 6 bases lay in between.

The chain links TRBV5-1 to TRBJ1-2, with TRBD1 as a possible D gene (5 bases). V lost 0 bases and J lost 1, with 10 bases in between. Germline values: CDR1 SGHRS, CDR2 YFSETQ. The CDR3 has 15 amino acids. In nucleotides, the CDR3 is TGCGCCAGCAGCTTGGAGCAGGGAGGTAACTATGGCTACACCTTC. This codes for CASSLEQGGNYGYTF.

The chain joins TRBV29-1 to TRBJ2-7, with D tentatively TRBD1 (6 bases). Germline lookup yields CDR1 SQVTM and CDR2 ANQGSEA. Trimming removed 5 bases at V and 5 bases at J, with 16 bases between. This CDR3 contains 13 residues. The DNA of the CDR3 is TGCAGCGTTCAGGCAGGGGATTTCGACGAGCAGTACTTC. Translation: CSVQAGDFDEQYF.

CDR3 DNA: TGTGCCAGCACCCGGGACAGAATCTATGGCTACACCTTC. Amino acids: CASTRDRIYGYTF. This chain joins TRBV2 and TRBJ1-2; 7 bases fit TRBD1. J gave up 4 bases and V 7 bases, and 6 bases lay outside the gene matches. The CDR3 is 13 residues long. The germline V gene has CDR1 SNHLY and CDR2 FYNNEI.

The chain joins TRBV5-4 to TRBJ2-3; D is unclear. Trimming took 2 bases from V and 6 from J, leaving 10 bases between them. This CDR3 comprises 13 residues. Germline CDR1 is SGHNT and CDR2 is YYREEE (reference sequence). This CDR3 reads CASSFSDSDTQYF. The CDR3 DNA reads as TGTGCCAGCAGCTTCTCAGACTCGGATACGCAGTATTTT.

The rearrangement uses TRBV6-1 and TRBJ2-1; 14 bases line up with TRBD2. V shed 4 bases, J shed 10 bases, and the junction held 9 bases outside the gene matches. The CDR3 spans 16 residues. Germline V gene sequence: CDR1 MNHNS, CDR2 SASEGT. This CDR3 reads CASSAAGLAGAGEQFF. CDR3 in DNA: TGTGCCAGCAGTGCAGCGGGACTAGCGGGGGCCGGGGAGCAGTTCTTC.

Comments on this clone: This sample also contains other DNA sequences that code for the same CDR3. The gene calls are TRBV7-2 and TRBJ1-2; D may be TRBD1 (6 bases). Trimming stripped 4 bases from V and 5 bases from J, with 11 bases between. In germline, CDR1 is SGHTA, CDR2 FQGNSA. This CDR3 contains 13 residues. The DNA of the CDR3 is TGTGCCAGCAGCTCGGGACAACTTTATGGCTACACCTTC. Its protein product is CASSSGQLYGYTF. The full variable domain, rest sourced from reference TRBV7-2 and TRBJ1-2, is GAGVSQSPSNKVTEKGKDVELRCDPISGHTALYWYRQSLGQGLEFLIYFQGNSAPDKSGLPSDRFSAERTGGSVSTLTIQRTQQEDSAVYLCASSSGQLYGYTFGSGTRLTVV.

The chain carries TRBV12-3 or TRBV12-4 and TRBJ1-6, with unresolved D. Trimming removed 6 bases at V and 5 bases at J, with 5 bases between. This CDR3 is 12 amino acids long. The CDR3 region is CASRANNSPLHF. The DNA of the CDR3 is TGTGCCAGCAGGGCCAATAATTCACCCCTCCACTTT.

The rearrangement uses TRBV3-1 (or the pseudogene TRBV3-2) and TRBJ2-4, with 14 bases lining up with TRBD2. The CDR3 loop spans 17 amino acids. With V trimmed by 0 bases and J by 6 bases, 4 bases remained unmatched. Germline values: CDR1 LGHDT, CDR2 YNNKEL (reference sequence). The CDR3 sequence is CASSQDRGLAGGNIQYF. In DNA, the CDR3 is TGTGCCAGCAGCCAAGATCGCGGACTAGCGGGGGGAAACATTCAGTACTTC.